Listed here are 11 T cell receptor beta chains from one sample, sequenced in a study of siplizumab effects on memory and regulatory T cells. The repertoire was sequenced with immunoSEQ multiplex PCR; TCRdb's copy has only in-frame clones and lacks some. The data contain more than 50,000 clones, approximately 95% of them singletons. The sequenced sample consisted of CD8+ T cells sorted from blood. The receptors derive from a human donor in good health.

The chain links TRBV5-6 to TRBJ2-3; D uncertain. Germline CDR1 SGHDT, CDR2 YYEEEE. The CDR3 sequence is 12 residues long. Trimming took 4 bases from V and 4 from J, leaving 7 bases between them. The CDR3 nucleotides read TGTGCCAGCAGCCAATGGCCAGATACGCAGTATTTT. The encoded protein is CASSQWPDTQYF.

The chain couples TRBV7-9 to TRBJ2-7; D is perhaps TRBD1 or TRBD2 (5 bases each). Trimming took 3 bases from V and 2 from J, leaving 8 bases between them. Germline CDR1 SEHNR, CDR2 FQNEAQ (reference sequence). The CDR3 length is 13 residues. The CDR3: CASSLGTAYEQYF. The DNA for the CDR3 is TGTGCCAGCAGCTTGGGGACCGCCTACGAGCAGTACTTC.

The CDR3 coding sequence is TGTGCCACCAGCAGCGGGGAGGGGTGGGAAAAAAACATTCAGTACTTC. Translating it yields CATSSGEGWEKNIQYF. This chain uses TRBV15 with TRBJ2-4, with 7 bases identical to TRBD2. Germline CDR1 is LNHNV and CDR2 is YYDKDF (reference sequence). Trimming removed 3 bases from V and 4 bases from J; junction bases left unmatched: 9. The CDR3 totals 16 residues.

The CDR3 protein is CASSQDLGLSGYTF. Here the CDR3 DNA reads TGCGCCAGCAGCCAAGATCTGGGGCTCTCTGGCTACACCTTC. V gene TRBV4-1 combines with J gene TRBJ1-2; weak D call: TRBD1 (5 bases). Germline values: CDR1 MGHRA, CDR2 YSYEKL. This CDR3 is built from 14 residues. Trimming shortened V by 0 bases and J by 7 bases, and 12 bases separated the two germline ends.

This clone has more than one count but fewer than ten. J is TRBJ2-4 and V is TRBV5-6; 7 nucleotides align to TRBD2. J was trimmed by 2 bases and V by 3 bases; bases with no gene match: 11. Looked up from germline, CDR1 is SGHDT and CDR2 is YYEEEE. CDR3 length: 17 residues. The CDR3 is CASSSTGTNVPKNIQYF. The CDR3 DNA follows: TGTGCCAGCAGCTCCACCGGGACTAACGTCCCCAAAAACATTCAGTACTTC. Supplemented by reference TRBV5-6 and TRBJ2-4, the full variable domain reads DAGVTQSPTHLIKTRGQQVTLRCSPKSGHDTVSWYQQALGQGPQFIFQYYEEEERQRGNFPDRFSGHQFPNYSSELNVNALLLGDSALYLCASSSTGTNVPKNIQYFGAGTRLSVL.

V gene TRBV27 combines with J gene TRBJ1-5; perhaps TRBD1 as D (5 bases). Germline CDR1 and CDR2: MNHEY and SMNVEV (reference sequence). The CDR3 is 13 residues long. The CDR3 protein is CASGRDVYQPQHF. The CDR3, as DNA: TGTGCTTCAGGGAGGGACGTATATCAGCCCCAGCATTTT.

This rearrangement joins TRBV6-5 to TRBJ2-1; unclear D gene. V shed 6 bases and J shed 7 bases, with 13 bases lying between them. The germline V gene has CDR1 MNHEY and CDR2 SVGAGI. This CDR3 spans 13 amino acids. The DNA for the CDR3 is TGTGCCAGCAGACCCCCGCTGGGGAATGAGCAGTTCTTC. Protein sequence: CASRPPLGNEQFF.

The V and J genes are TRBV19 and TRBJ2-7, with 8 bases identical to TRBD2. Per germline, CDR1 LNHDA and CDR2 SQIVND (reference sequence). The CDR3 sequence is 15 residues long. Trimming removed 3 bases from V and 3 bases from J; junction bases left unmatched: 7. The CDR3 DNA follows: TGTGCCAGTAGTATCATTGGAGCGGGAGACTACGAGCAGTACTTC. Translating gives CASSIIGAGDYEQYF.

The rearrangement uses TRBV7-6 and TRBJ2-7; the D gene is possibly TRBD2 (6 bases). The CDR3 is 15 amino acids. Trimming left V 1 base short and J 2 bases short, with 12 bases between. Germline-derived CDR1 and CDR2 are SGHVS and FNYEAQ. The CDR3 loop reads CASSLVAGTTYEQYF. CDR3 nucleotides: TGTGCCAGCAGCTTAGTTGCGGGAACCACCTACGAGCAGTACTTC. The full variable domain, completed using reference TRBV7-6 and TRBJ2-7, is GAGVSQSPRYKVTKRGQDVALRCDPISGHVSLYWYRQALGQGPEFLTYFNYEAQQDKSGLPNDRFSAERPEGSISTLTIQRTEQRDSAMYRCASSLVAGTTYEQYFGPGTRLTVT.

The J gene is TRBJ2-7, the V gene TRBV5-6, with 7 bases fitting TRBD1. J lost 3 bases, V lost 4 bases, and 13 bases had no gene match. In germline, CDR1 is SGHDT, CDR2 YYEEEE. This CDR3 region has 16 residues. DNA of the CDR3: TGTGCCAGCAGCACCTTGCCGGGACAGCCAAGCTACGAGCAGTACTTC. Its protein is CASSTLPGQPSYEQYF.

This chain links TRBV5-1 with TRBJ1-2, with D hard to call. Per the germline V gene, CDR1 is SGHRS and CDR2 is YFSETQ. V was clipped by 0 bases and J by 4 bases, with 10 bases between them. CDR3 length: 14 residues. CDR3 in DNA: TGCGCCAGCAGCTTGGGGACCCCGAGCTATGGCTACACCTTC. Its translation: CASSLGTPSYGYTF.